The next 24 T cell receptor beta chains were all read from a single sample in a study of blood T cell repertoires in COVID-19. Only in-frame clones appear in the TCRdb table, and some are missing; sequencing was by immunoSEQ multiplex PCR. The sample lists about 300,000 clones; 90% were seen once. The sequencing sample was made of PBMCs or T cells enriched from blood (not recorded which). The source is a young woman with acute COVID-19.

V gene TRBV9 combines with J gene TRBJ2-1, with 14 bases that match TRBD2. CDR3 length: 17 residues. CDR1 is SGDLS, CDR2 YYNGEE, per germline. Trimming at V came to 4 bases and at J to 4 bases, leaving 7 bases not matched to a gene. The CDR3, as DNA: TGTGCCAGCAGCACGGGGACTAGCGGGAGTCGGTACAATGAGCAGTTCTTC. This encodes CASSTGTSGSRYNEQFF.

The chain uses TRBV2 and TRBJ1-1, with TRBD1 identical over 7 bases. With V trimmed by 0 bases and J by 11 bases, 9 bases remained unmatched. The CDR3 is 14 amino acids. Germline V gives CDR1 SNHLY, CDR2 FYNNEI. The CDR3 DNA follows: TGTGCCAGCAGTGAAGCGTGGAACCCAGGGGGGGCTTTCTTT. It translates to CASSEAWNPGGAFF.

V is TRBV18 and J is TRBJ1-5; 7 bases agree with TRBD1. V gave up 1 base and J gave up 5 bases; unmatched junction bases: 5. This CDR3 has 15 residues. Germline CDR1 KGHSH, CDR2 LQKENI. The CDR3 loop reads CASSPRDSPDQPQHF. As DNA, the CDR3 is TGTGCCAGCTCACCACGGGACAGTCCGGATCAGCCCCAGCATTTT.

V gene TRBV6-6 combines with J gene TRBJ2-2, with unresolved D. This CDR3 spans 12 amino acids. Germline loops: CDR1 MNHNY, CDR2 SVGAGI (reference sequence). V gave up 7 bases and J gave up 6 bases, with 9 bases separating them. CDR3 DNA sequence: TGTGCCAGCATCCCGGCGGCCGGGGAGCTGTTTTTT. Amino acid sequence: CASIPAAGELFF.

DNA of the CDR3: TGTGCCAGCAGTCGTCGGGGAACAGGGGGTGACTATGGCTACACCTTC. This sequence encodes CASSRRGTGGDYGYTF. The chain joins TRBV27 to TRBJ1-2, with TRBD1 matching over 8 bases. CDR3 length: 16 amino acids. Germline CDR1 reads MNHEY; CDR2 reads SMNVEV (reference sequence). V was clipped by 5 bases and J by 3 bases; unmatched bases: 11.

The gene calls are TRBV3-1 (or the pseudogene TRBV3-2) and TRBJ1-5; no reliable D call. The CDR3 is made up of 15 amino acids. V was clipped by 0 bases and J by 4 bases, with 10 bases between them. CDR1 and CDR2 (germline): LGHDT, YNNKEL (reference sequence). CDR3 DNA: TGTGCCAGCAGCCAAGATGTAACTTTAAATCAGCCCCAGCATTTT. Translation gives CASSQDVTLNQPQHF.

The chain carries TRBV27 and TRBJ1-2, with D possibly TRBD1 on 5 matching bases. The CDR3 loop spans 15 amino acids. Trimming removed 6 bases at V and 1 base at J, with 15 bases between. Per germline, CDR1 MNHEY and CDR2 SMNVEV (reference sequence). The CDR3 reads CASSPRSGLNYGYTF. The CDR3 DNA follows: TGTGCCAGCAGCCCCCGGTCGGGACTTAACTATGGCTACACCTTC.

The rearrangement uses TRBV7-2 and TRBJ2-3; no definite D call. The germline V gene encodes CDR1 SGHTA and CDR2 FQGNSA. The CDR3 loop spans 13 amino acids. Trimming removed 3 bases from V and 8 bases from J, with 12 bases in between. This CDR3 reads CASSFDLTGTQYF. In DNA, the CDR3 is TGTGCCAGCAGCTTTGACCTGACGGGTACGCAGTATTTT.

The chain is built from TRBV28 and TRBJ2-7, with 9 bases that match TRBD1. The V gene's germline CDR1 is MDHEN and CDR2 SYDVKM. The CDR3 is 14 residues long. The J segment lost 1 base and the V segment lost 7 bases, leaving 5 bases of the junction unmatched. The CDR3 reads CASTQGQGSYEQYF. Written as DNA, the CDR3 is TGTGCCAGCACCCAAGGACAGGGGTCCTACGAGCAGTACTTC.

The chain is built from TRBV19 and TRBJ1-5; the D gene is possibly TRBD1 (5 bases). From germline, CDR1 is LNHDA and CDR2 SQIVND (reference sequence). The CDR3 extends over 15 amino acids. V was cut by 4 bases and J by 3 bases, with 13 bases left in between. This CDR3 is CASSKNRDFNQPQHF. Written as DNA, the CDR3 is TGTGCCAGTAGTAAAAACCGGGACTTCAATCAGCCCCAGCATTTT.

In this sample, this clone turned up once. The chain uses TRBV11-2 and TRBJ1-1; unclear D gene. V was trimmed by 1 base and J by 8 bases, leaving 11 bases between them. Germline CDR1 and CDR2: SGHAT and FQNNGV. The CDR3 spans 13 residues. The chain's CDR3 is CASSLGGLTEAFF. The CDR3, as DNA: TGTGCCAGCAGCTTAGGTGGACTCACGGAAGCTTTCTTT.

CDR3 protein: CASSRIRGGQPQHF. CDR3 bases: TGTGCCAGCAGTCGAATCAGGGGCGGGCAGCCCCAGCATTTT. This chain uses TRBV28 with TRBJ1-5; possible D gene TRBD1, 6 bases. Germline CDR1 is MDHEN and CDR2 is SYDVKM. The ends were cut back, 5 bases at V and 7 bases at J, with 15 bases in the middle. The CDR3 totals 14 residues.

J is TRBJ2-3 and V is TRBV7-9; 10 bases align to TRBD2. Trimming removed 5 bases from V and 5 bases from J; junction bases left unmatched: 7. Germline assignment: CDR1 SEHNR and CDR2 FQNEAQ (reference sequence). The CDR3 consists of 15 residues. The chain's CDR3 is CASSRTSGKGDTQYF. The CDR3 DNA follows: TGTGCCAGCAGCCGGACTAGCGGTAAGGGAGATACGCAGTATTTT.

The chain is built from TRBV18 and TRBJ1-1, with D possibly being TRBD1 (6 bases). Trimming took off 2 bases at V and 0 bases at J, with 13 bases between the two ends. The CDR3 runs to 16 residues. The germline CDR1 and CDR2 sequences are KGHSH and LQKENI. The CDR3 nucleotides read TGTGCCAGCTCACCATCTGAGCAGGGGCTGAACACTGAAGCTTTCTTT. This encodes CASSPSEQGLNTEAFF.

On this clone itself: One end of the junction is discordant with germline, which a read error may explain. V usage is TRBV11-3 and J usage is TRBJ1-4, with 7 bases aligning to TRBD1. Per germline, CDR1 SGHNT and CDR2 YENEEA. This CDR3 has 13 amino acids. The CDR3 sequence: CASSTGGLTGKIF. CDR3 nucleotide sequence: TGTGCCAGCAGCACCGGGGGCCTGACAGGGAAGATTTTT.

This clone was observed a few times. The CDR3 sequence: CASRPDRVPGELFF. CDR3 nucleotides: TGTGCCAGCAGACCGGACAGGGTGCCCGGGGAGCTGTTTTTT. This rearrangement joins TRBV6-5 to TRBJ2-2; TRBD1 matches at 8 bases. V trimming: 6 bases; J trimming: 6 bases; junction bases outside the gene matches: 6. Germline V CDR1 and CDR2: MNHEY, SVGAGI. This CDR3 is built from 14 residues.

The chain is built from TRBV25-1 and TRBJ1-2; 9 nucleotides agree with TRBD1. Germline-derived CDR1 and CDR2 are MGHDK and SYGVNS. This CDR3 has 17 amino acids. Trimming took 4 bases from V and 1 from J; bases not matched to a gene: 10. CDR3 sequence: CASSGQGVTGFNYGYTF. As DNA, the CDR3 is TGTGCCAGCAGTGGACAGGGGGTGACGGGGTTTAACTATGGCTACACCTTC.

This clone has only one observation. The chain links TRBV20-1 to TRBJ2-3; 8 nucleotides match TRBD2. With 3 bases clipped from V and 0 bases from J, the junction kept 2 bases outside the gene matches. This CDR3 spans 14 amino acids. Germline CDR1 is DFQATT and CDR2 is SNEGSKA (reference sequence). The CDR3 loop is CSASASGSTDTQYF. For the CDR3, the DNA is TGCAGTGCTAGTGCTAGCGGGAGCACAGATACGCAGTATTTT.

The chain couples TRBV9 to TRBJ1-2, with 8 positions matching TRBD1. The CDR3 runs to 14 residues. CDR1 is SGDLS, CDR2 YYNGEE, per germline. The ends lost 0 bases at V and 13 bases at J; junction bases unmatched: 11. The CDR3 sequence is CASSVVEGQGGSTF. Written as DNA, the CDR3 is TGTGCCAGCAGCGTAGTCGAAGGACAGGGTGGGTCCACCTTC.

The chain uses TRBV5-1 and TRBJ1-3; D is uncertain. CDR3 size: 17 residues. Trimming cost V 0 bases and J 0 bases, with 13 bases left between them. Germline CDR1 reads SGHRS; CDR2 reads YFSETQ. CDR3 amino acids: CASSLAPVIDSGNTIYF. The CDR3 region has the DNA TGCGCCAGCAGCTTGGCTCCAGTCATCGACTCTGGAAACACCATATATTTT.

The V gene is TRBV28, the J gene TRBJ2-3; 9 bases map to TRBD1. This CDR3 is 14 amino acids long. Germline CDR1 MDHEN, CDR2 SYDVKM. Germline trimming cut 4 bases from V and 7 bases from J; bases unmatched to any gene: 6. The CDR3 reads CASSSGTGSNTQYF. CDR3 DNA: TGTGCCAGCAGTTCCGGGACAGGGTCCAATACGCAGTATTTT.

The chain recombines TRBV6-4 with TRBJ2-1; 9 positions match TRBD2. CDR1 is MRHNA and CDR2 is SNTAGT in the germline V gene. The CDR3 covers 16 residues. With 3 bases clipped from V and 4 bases from J, the junction kept 7 bases outside the gene matches. The CDR3 spells CASSDATSGDYNEQFF. In DNA, the CDR3 is TGTGCCAGCAGTGATGCGACTAGCGGAGATTACAATGAGCAGTTCTTC.

This clone was recorded once. The rearrangement uses TRBV18 and TRBJ1-5; D remains unclear. Germline CDR1 reads KGHSH; CDR2 reads LQKENI. CDR3 length equals 14 residues. Trimming stripped 5 bases from V and 7 bases from J, with 15 bases between. The CDR3 here is CASSVPGRGQPQHF. The CDR3 DNA reads as TGTGCCAGCTCAGTCCCGGGCCGCGGGCAGCCCCAGCATTTT.

This chain uses TRBV19 with TRBJ1-1, with 8 bases aligning to TRBD1. The V gene end was trimmed by 7 bases and the J gene end by 8 bases; junction bases not matched to a gene: 6. CDR1 is LNHDA and CDR2 is SQIVND in the germline V gene (reference sequence). The CDR3 length is 12 residues. The DNA for the CDR3 is TGTGCCAGTACCGCGGGACAGGCGGAAGCTTTCTTT. This encodes CASTAGQAEAFF.